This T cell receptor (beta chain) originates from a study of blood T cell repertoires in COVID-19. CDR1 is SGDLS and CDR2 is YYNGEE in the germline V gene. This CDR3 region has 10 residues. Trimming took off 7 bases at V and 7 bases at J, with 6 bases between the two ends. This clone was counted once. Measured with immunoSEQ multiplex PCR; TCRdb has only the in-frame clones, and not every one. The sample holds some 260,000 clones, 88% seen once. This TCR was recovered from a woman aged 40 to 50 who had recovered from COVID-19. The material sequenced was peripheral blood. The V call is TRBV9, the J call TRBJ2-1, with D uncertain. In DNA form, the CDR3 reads TGTGCCAGCGGCGCGAATGAGCAGTTCTTC. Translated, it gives CASGANEQFF.